The 7 T cell receptor beta chains in this list originate from one sample, sequenced in a study of cytomegalovirus exposure and HLA in healthy donors (dated by TCRdb to 2017 to 2019). Library preparation employed the immunoSEQ multiplex PCR assay. TCRdb obtained this table from immuneACCESS and retained in-frame rearrangements with V and J assigned. These tables miss some clones; where compared with another copy, unresolved V genes account for less than half of the shortfall, and the remainder is unexplained. In this sample the table shows some 210,000 clones, around nine tenths of which occur a single time. The top ten constitute about 2% of the sample. The sequenced sample consisted of PBMCs. These receptors came from a woman under 30 in good health and CMV-seropositive.

The chain uses TRBV7-9 and TRBJ2-1; D may be TRBD2 (7 bases). The CDR3 has 16 amino acids. V was clipped by 5 bases and J by 3 bases, with 17 bases between them. Per germline, CDR1 SEHNR and CDR2 FQNEAQ (reference sequence). Here the CDR3 DNA reads TGTGCCAGCAGCCAAAGGGGGGGGAGCGGCTACAATGAGCAGTTCTTC. This codes for CASSQRGGSGYNEQFF.

The rearrangement joins TRBV5-1 to TRBJ2-7, with D unclear. CDR1 and CDR2 from the germline V gene are SGHRS and YFSETQ. This CDR3 has 14 amino acids. Between the trimmed V and J ends, which lost 4 bases and 2 bases, there was a span of 13 bases. DNA of the CDR3: TGCGCCAGCAGCCCCAAGGAGCGCCCCTACGAGCAGTACTTC. It yields the protein CASSPKERPYEQYF.

J is TRBJ1-5 and V is TRBV5-6; D might be TRBD1 (6 bases). Germline CDR1 and CDR2: SGHDT and YYEEEE. The CDR3 has 15 amino acids. Trimming removed 4 bases from V and 0 bases from J, with 11 bases in between. The CDR3 bases are TGTGCCAGCAGCGGGGGGGCCTATAGCAATCAGCCCCAGCATTTT. Its protein product is CASSGGAYSNQPQHF.

The V and J genes are TRBV5-1 and TRBJ1-1; D possibly corresponds to TRBD1 (6 bases). The V end was cut by 0 bases, the J end by 1 base, with 10 bases between. This CDR3 contains 15 residues. Germline CDR1 reads SGHRS; CDR2 reads YFSETQ. CDR3 in amino acids: CASSLAGTKNTEAFF. Here the CDR3 DNA reads TGCGCCAGCAGCTTGGCCGGGACAAAGAACACTGAAGCTTTCTTT.

The chain uses TRBV11-2 and TRBJ2-7; 11 bases are shared with TRBD2. Trimming at V came to 5 bases and at J to 6 bases, leaving 9 bases not matched to a gene. The CDR3 contains 15 residues. Germline loops: CDR1 SGHAT, CDR2 FQNNGV. The CDR3 sequence: CASSVIAGGLFEQYF. Written as DNA, the CDR3 is TGTGCCAGCAGCGTCATAGCGGGAGGGCTTTTCGAGCAGTACTTC.

The chain employs TRBV15 and TRBJ1-5; no definite D call. The CDR3 loop spans 12 amino acids. Between the trimmed V and J ends, which lost 1 base and 4 bases, there was a span of 2 bases. Germline V CDR1 and CDR2: LNHNV, YYDKDF (reference sequence). CDR3 sequence: CATSRANQPQHF. The CDR3 region has the DNA TGTGCCACCAGCAGAGCTAATCAGCCCCAGCATTTT.

This chain joins TRBV6-1 and TRBJ1-4, with D hard to call. Trimming took off 7 bases at V and 4 bases at J, with 16 bases between the two ends. Germline CDR1 reads MNHNS; CDR2 reads SASEGT. CDR3 length equals 15 residues. CDR3 sequence (DNA): TGTGCCAGCATCTATGGGAGAGCGTTTAATGAAAAACTGTTTTTT. It translates to CASIYGRAFNEKLFF.